Presented here are 7 T cell receptor beta chains from one specimen sequenced in a study of blood T cell repertoires in COVID-19. The repertoire was sequenced with immunoSEQ multiplex PCR; TCRdb's copy has only in-frame clones and lacks some. Seen here are around 100,000 clones, 70% to 80% observed once, and the top ten hold less than 35%. Specimen: peripheral blood. The origin of the receptors is a man aged 70 or older with active or convalescent COVID-19.

The chain links TRBV7-9 to TRBJ2-5, with D maybe TRBD1 (6 bases). The germline CDR1 and CDR2 sequences are SEHNR and FQNEAQ (reference sequence). This CDR3 is 17 amino acids long. V shed 0 bases and J shed 0 bases, with 14 bases lying between them. Here the CDR3 reads CASSLARGNFDQETQYF. CDR3 in DNA: TGTGCCAGCAGCTTAGCGAGGGGGAACTTCGACCAAGAGACCCAGTACTTC.

J is TRBJ1-5 and V is TRBV10-3; D uncertain. This CDR3 is 14 amino acids long. V lost 4 bases, J lost 8 bases, and 15 bases lay in between. Germline V lookup: CDR1 ENHRY, CDR2 SYGVKD. The CDR3 loop reads CAISGGLPSKPQHF. The DNA of the CDR3 is TGTGCCATCAGTGGAGGGCTGCCCTCGAAGCCCCAGCATTTT.

This clone was seen a handful of times. The chain recombines TRBV7-2 with TRBJ1-1, with D tentatively TRBD1 (6 bases). The CDR3 has 15 amino acids. The germline V and J ends were trimmed by 1 base and 0 bases, with 9 bases remaining between them. From germline, CDR1 is SGHTA and CDR2 FQGNSA. The CDR3 loop reads CASSLDPGVNTEAFF. As DNA, the CDR3 is TGTGCCAGCAGCTTAGATCCAGGGGTGAACACTGAAGCTTTCTTT.

CDR3 amino acids: CASKRGGGTDTQYF. The CDR3 DNA is TGTGCCAGCAAGCGGGGGGGCGGCACAGATACGCAGTATTTT. V and J are TRBV27 and TRBJ2-3; 10 bases agree with TRBD2. Germline loops: CDR1 MNHEY, CDR2 SMNVEV (reference sequence). This CDR3 region has 14 residues. The junction had 2 bases not matched to a gene; V was cut back by 7 bases and J by 1 base.

This sequence joins TRBV6-5 and TRBJ1-1; 7 nucleotides align to TRBD1. The CDR3 has 13 amino acids. The germline V gene has CDR1 MNHEY and CDR2 SVGAGI. The J segment lost 4 bases and the V segment lost 7 bases, leaving 6 bases of the junction unmatched. Here the CDR3 reads CASNRGWSTEAFF. The CDR3 DNA sequence: TGTGCCAGCAACAGGGGCTGGAGCACTGAAGCTTTCTTT.

The rearrangement uses TRBV12-3 or TRBV12-4 and TRBJ2-2; D perhaps matches TRBD1 (6 bases). This CDR3 is built from 13 residues. Between the trimmed V and J ends, which lost 4 bases and 4 bases, there was a span of 7 bases. The DNA for the CDR3 is TGTGCCAGCAGTTCAGGGGTCACCGGGGAGCTGTTTTTT. Translation: CASSSGVTGELFF.

For this clone: Other DNA variants within this sample encode the same CDR3. V gene TRBV5-1 combines with J gene TRBJ2-7; D is possibly TRBD1 (5 bases). CDR3 length: 14 amino acids. Germline V lookup: CDR1 SGHRS, CDR2 YFSETQ. The V gene lost 1 base and the J gene lost 2 bases, with 10 bases spanning the gap. The DNA for the CDR3 is TGCGCCAGCAGCTTGAGGCAGGGTACCTACGAGCAGTACTTC. Its translation is CASSLRQGTYEQYF.